The 29 T cell receptor beta chains presented below share a single source sample, sequenced in a study of T cell repertoires in cytomegalovirus infection. TCRdb processed the reads anew with MiXCR; each CDR3 protein has one entry. This sample carries some 400,000 distinct CDR3 sequences, approximately 30% of them seen once, and the ten largest clones take roughly 13%. The sample comprised PBMCs. The receptor set was obtained from a human donor in good health (CMV status not recorded). Some clones in this sample may be carry-over from other donors' samples.

This sequence joins TRBV19 and TRBJ1-6; D gene unclear. V dropped 4 bases and J dropped 7 bases, with 11 bases sitting between them. Germline assignment: CDR1 LNHDA and CDR2 SQIVND (reference sequence). This CDR3 comprises 14 residues. The CDR3 spells CASSKGTFNSPLHF. In DNA form, the CDR3 reads TGTGCCAGTAGTAAGGGAACGTTCAATTCACCCCTCCACTTT.

This clonotype was seen repeatedly, ten times or more. V and J are TRBV19 and TRBJ2-6; tentatively, D is TRBD1 (5 bases). This CDR3 has 19 residues. Germline CDR1 and CDR2: LNHDA and SQIVND (reference sequence). Between the trimmed V and J ends, which lost 7 bases and 0 bases, there was a span of 22 bases. The CDR3 sequence: CASTQGWGDSHSGANVLTF. The CDR3 DNA sequence: TGTGCCAGTACCCAAGGGTGGGGCGACTCCCACTCTGGGGCCAACGTCCTGACTTTC. The full variable domain, its missing parts supplied by reference TRBV19 and TRBJ2-6, is DGGITQSPKYLFRKEGQNVTLSCEQNLNHDAMYWYRQDPGQGLRLIYYSQIVNDFQKGDIAEGYSVSREKKESFPLTVTSAQKNPTAFYLCASTQGWGDSHSGANVLTFGAGSRLTVL.

As regards this clonotype: This may be a read error: a much more frequent sequence differs by one nucleotide. This is likely a read error, given that the CDR3 carries no conserved phenylalanine or tryptophan at its end. V gene TRBV7-2 combines with J gene TRBJ2-5, with 7 bases matching TRBD2. This CDR3 has 15 residues. CDR1 SGHTA and CDR2 FQGNSA come from the germline V gene. Losses at the gene ends were 0 bases for V and 5 bases for J; bases not matched to a gene: 6. CDR3 nucleotides: TGTGCCAGCAGCTTAGCGGGGCTAGCGGTTGAGACCCAGTACTCC. Amino acids: CASSLAGLAVETQYS.

At least ten counts were recorded for this clonotype. The CDR3 DNA follows: TGTGCCAGCAGACCGAACCGCCATAGCAATCAGCCCCAGCATTTT. Its translation is CASRPNRHSNQPQHF. The J gene is TRBJ1-5, the V gene TRBV7-2; D not certain. Germline lookup yields CDR1 SGHTA and CDR2 FQGNSA. Trimming stripped 6 bases from V and 0 bases from J, with 12 bases between. The CDR3 spans 15 residues.

The chain links TRBV6-2 or TRBV6-3 to TRBJ2-3; D is undetermined. The V and J ends lost 3 bases and 1 base respectively, with 8 bases between them. Looked up from germline, CDR1 is MNHEY and CDR2 is SVGEGT. The CDR3 runs 14 residues. The CDR3 protein is CASSYHRGTDTQYF. The CDR3 coding sequence is TGTGCCAGCAGTTATCATAGGGGCACAGATACGCAGTATTTT.

The chain carries TRBV4-1 and TRBJ1-2; no definite D call. The V gene's germline CDR1 is MGHRA and CDR2 YSYEKL. The CDR3 is made up of 13 amino acids. Trimming shortened V by 3 bases and J by 0 bases, and 5 bases separated the two germline ends. DNA for the CDR3: TGCGCCAGCAGCCAGCATGCTAACTATGGCTACACCTTC. This sequence encodes CASSQHANYGYTF.

The genes are TRBV6-5 and TRBJ1-6; 8 nucleotides match TRBD1. Germline V gene sequence: CDR1 MNHEY, CDR2 SVGAGI. Trimming removed 2 bases from V and 8 bases from J; junction bases left unmatched: 5. This CDR3 comprises 15 residues. Here the CDR3 DNA reads TGTGCCAGCAGTTACGTGCGGACAGGGTATTCACCCCTCCACTTT. Translation gives CASSYVRTGYSPLHF.

Concerning this clonotype itself: The conserved final phenylalanine or tryptophan is absent from the CDR3, which likely points to a read error. The chain has TRBV7-6 and TRBJ2-1, with TRBD2 matching 13 bases. CDR3 size: 17 residues. In germline, CDR1 is SGHVS, CDR2 FNYEAQ. CDR3 bases: TGTGCCAGCAGCTTAAGGACTAGCGGGGGCCCATACAAGGAGCAGTTCTTA. Encoded protein: CASSLRTSGGPYKEQFL.

This sequence joins TRBV20-1 and TRBJ1-1; D gene uncertain. Germline lookup yields CDR1 DFQATT and CDR2 SNEGSKA (reference sequence). The germline V and J ends were trimmed by 1 base and 4 bases, with 16 bases remaining between them. This CDR3 spans 15 amino acids. Here the CDR3 reads CSARGPPVGSTEAFF. CDR3 nucleotide sequence: TGCAGTGCTAGAGGGCCCCCAGTGGGAAGCACTGAAGCTTTCTTT.

The sample holds a few counts of this clonotype. The chain is built from TRBV28 and TRBJ2-7; the D gene is possibly TRBD2 (6 bases). CDR3 length equals 15 residues. CDR1 is MDHEN, CDR2 SYDVKM, per germline. Trimming took off 3 bases at V and 0 bases at J, with 12 bases between the two ends. CDR3 nucleotide sequence: TGTGCCAGCAGTTTTAGTCGGGGGACCTCCTACGAGCAGTACTTC. Residues: CASSFSRGTSYEQYF. The full variable domain, rest sourced from reference TRBV28 and TRBJ2-7, is DVKVTQSSRYLVKRTGEKVFLECVQDMDHENMFWYRQDPGLGLRLIYFSYDVKMKEKGDIPEGYSVSREKKERFSLILESASTNQTSMYLCASSFSRGTSYEQYFGPGTRLTVT.

Worth noting for this clonotype: A much larger clonotype is one base distant, so this may be a read error. This chain joins TRBV12-3 or TRBV12-4 and TRBJ2-5, with 9 bases aligning to TRBD1. The CDR3 is 15 amino acids. The CDR3 loop is CASSSGTGFSETQHF. CDR3 nucleotide sequence: TGTGCCAGCAGTTCGGGGACAGGGTTTAGCGAGACCCAGCACTTC.

The rearrangement uses TRBV28 and TRBJ1-6; 10 positions agree with TRBD1. The CDR3 has 17 amino acids. Germline-derived CDR1 and CDR2 are MDHEN and SYDVKM. Trimming removed 2 bases from V and 6 bases from J; junction bases left unmatched: 7. The CDR3 coding sequence is TGTGCCAGCAGTTTAGGGCTTAGGACAGGGGGTAATTCACCCCTCCACTTT. Translated: CASSLGLRTGGNSPLHF.

Points on this clonotype: Germline and junction disagree at one end, which may indicate a read error. The chain joins TRBV5-4 to TRBJ1-4; D is perhaps TRBD1 (6 bases). The germline gives CDR1 SGHNT, CDR2 YYREEE (reference sequence). This CDR3 is 15 amino acids long. CDR3 in amino acids: CDSSSGQYINEKLFF. The DNA of the CDR3 is TGTGACAGCAGCTCCGGACAGTACATTAATGAAAAACTGTTTTTT.

About this clonotype itself: An end of the junction differs from the germline gene, which may be a read error. V usage is TRBV6-6 and J usage is TRBJ1-1, with D possibly matching TRBD1 (6 bases). CDR3 length equals 15 residues. From germline, CDR1 is MNHNY and CDR2 SVGAGI (reference sequence). The CDR3 DNA follows: TGTGCCAGCAGTTACTCGGCCGGGGGGCGAGGAGAAGATTTCTTT. Protein sequence: CASSYSAGGRGEDFF.

The CDR3 nucleotides read TGTGCCAGCAGATTCGGGGGGCCCCCAGATACGCAGTATTTT. It translates to CASRFGGPPDTQYF. The V gene is TRBV28, the J gene TRBJ2-3; D possibly corresponds to TRBD2 (7 bases). The CDR3 length is 14 residues. Germline CDR1 is MDHEN and CDR2 is SYDVKM. V was clipped by 6 bases and J by 4 bases, with 14 bases between them. Combining the CDR3 with reference TRBV28 and TRBJ2-3 gives the whole variable domain DVKVTQSSRYLVKRTGEKVFLECVQDMDHENMFWYRQDPGLGLRLIYFSYDVKMKEKGDIPEGYSVSREKKERFSLILESASTNQTSMYLCASRFGGPPDTQYFGPGTRLTVL.

This clonotype was seen a handful of times. The rearrangement joins TRBV25-1 to TRBJ1-2, with D possibly TRBD1 on 5 matching bases. The germline CDR1 and CDR2 sequences are MGHDK and SYGVNS. This CDR3 region has 12 residues. The germline V and J ends were trimmed by 4 bases and 4 bases, with 7 bases remaining between them. Written as DNA, the CDR3 is TGTGCCAGCAGTGCAGGGATCTATGGCTACACCTTC. Residues: CASSAGIYGYTF.

The V gene is TRBV19, the J gene TRBJ2-3; 7 bases are shared with TRBD1. The CDR3 loop spans 12 amino acids. Per the germline V gene, CDR1 is LNHDA and CDR2 is SQIVND (reference sequence). Trimming took 3 bases from V and 8 from J; bases not matched to a gene: 2. The CDR3, as DNA: TGTGCCAGTAGTATTGGACAGGCTACGCAGTATTTT. Protein: CASSIGQATQYF.

V and J are TRBV7-2 and TRBJ1-5; D unresolved. Looked up from germline, CDR1 is SGHTA and CDR2 is FQGNSA. The length of the CDR3 is 12 residues. Trimming left V 3 bases short and J 7 bases short, with 7 bases between. This CDR3 is CASSFGLQPQHF. For the CDR3, the DNA is TGTGCCAGCAGCTTCGGGCTGCAGCCCCAGCATTTT.

Note on this clonotype: This is likely a read error, given that the CDR3 carries no conserved phenylalanine or tryptophan at its end. This chain links TRBV6-2 or TRBV6-3 with TRBJ1-2, with D unclear. The CDR3 contains 14 residues. Germline CDR1 and CDR2: MNHEY and SVGEGT. V was clipped by 2 bases and J by 6 bases, with 13 bases between them. This chain's CDR3 is CASSYRTYGDGYTL. Written as DNA, the CDR3 is TGTGCCAGCAGTTACCGGACGTATGGCGATGGCTACACCTTA.

This clonotype was seen ten or more times. The chain uses TRBV27 and TRBJ2-2; a weak D match, TRBD1 (5 bases). V was pared by 7 bases and J by 1 base, with 16 bases between. The germline V gene encodes CDR1 MNHEY and CDR2 SMNVEV (reference sequence). The CDR3 spans 16 residues. CDR3 sequence (DNA): TGTGCCAGCATTCAATCCCGGACATTGAACACCGGGGAGCTGTTTTTT. Amino acid sequence: CASIQSRTLNTGELFF.

The rearrangement links TRBV19 to TRBJ2-7, with D maybe TRBD1 (6 bases). Trimming shortened V by 0 bases and J by 3 bases, and 18 bases separated the two germline ends. In germline, CDR1 is LNHDA, CDR2 SQIVND (reference sequence). This CDR3 spans 17 amino acids. CDR3 nucleotide sequence: TGTGCCAGTAGTATAGATACCAGGAAGTCAGGGGACTACGAGCAGTACTTC. It codes for CASSIDTRKSGDYEQYF.

The gene calls are TRBV19 and TRBJ1-1, with a weak D call TRBD1 (5 bases). Trimming cost V 7 bases and J 6 bases, with 15 bases left between them. The CDR3 runs to 13 residues. Looked up from germline, CDR1 is LNHDA and CDR2 is SQIVND (reference sequence). The CDR3 region is CASTRDPDAEAFF. The CDR3 DNA reads as TGTGCCAGTACCAGGGACCCCGACGCTGAAGCTTTCTTT.

This clonotype was seen only once. The chain joins TRBV29-1 to TRBJ1-2, with TRBD1 identical over 7 bases. This CDR3 comprises 13 residues. With 3 bases clipped from V and 7 bases from J, the junction kept 8 bases outside the gene matches. Germline CDR1 reads SQVTM; CDR2 reads ANQGSEA. The CDR3 sequence is CSVDTGGGSGYTF. CDR3 bases: TGCAGCGTTGACACCGGAGGGGGCTCTGGCTACACCTTC.

CDR3 DNA sequence: TGTGCCAGCACTGACAATAATGGAAACACCATATATTTT. Translating gives CASTDNNGNTIYF. This rearrangement joins TRBV6-5 to TRBJ1-3; D is undetermined. The CDR3 has 13 amino acids. Germline loops: CDR1 MNHEY, CDR2 SVGAGI. Deletions cut 7 bases from V and 3 bases from J, with 10 bases between.

This clonotype was observed a handful of times. The genes are TRBV2 and TRBJ2-7, with a tentative D call TRBD2 (6 bases). V was shortened by 5 bases and J by 5 bases, with 16 bases between the two germline ends. Germline V lookup: CDR1 SNHLY, CDR2 FYNNEI. The CDR3 is 14 residues long. CDR3 sequence (DNA): TGTGCCAGCAGTTTGGGCGGGGACCTGGACGAGCAGTACTTC. Protein sequence: CASSLGGDLDEQYF.

With regard to this clonotype: A read error may produce the germline difference seen at one junction end. The rearrangement links TRBV7-9 to TRBJ2-7; perhaps TRBD1 as D (7 bases). CDR3 size: 12 residues. Looked up from germline, CDR1 is SEHNR and CDR2 is FQNEAQ (reference sequence). This CDR3 reads CASSSDREELYF. The CDR3 coding sequence is TGTGCCAGCAGCTCCGACAGGGAGGAGCTGTACTTC.

This clonotype has a handful of counts. This CDR3 is CSVPVADTDNYGYTF. The CDR3 DNA is TGCAGCGTTCCCGTGGCCGATACAGACAACTATGGCTACACCTTC. The chain has TRBV29-1 and TRBJ1-2, with D unclear. CDR3 length: 15 residues. V was pared by 5 bases and J by 2 bases, with 18 bases between. Germline assignment: CDR1 SQVTM and CDR2 ANQGSEA.

This clonotype was detected only once. Germline and junction disagree at one end, which may indicate a read error. The chain has TRBV7-2 and TRBJ1-5; perhaps TRBD1 as D (6 bases). CDR1 is SGHTA and CDR2 is FQGNSA in the germline V gene. The CDR3 extends over 13 amino acids. The CDR3 bases are TGTGCCAGAAGCTTAGGGGGAGGGAAGCCCCAGCATTTT. This encodes CARSLGGGKPQHF.

This clonotype has a count of ten or more. This rearrangement joins TRBV12-3 or TRBV12-4 to TRBJ1-4, with unresolved D. Between the trimmed V and J ends, which lost 1 base and 7 bases, there was a span of 10 bases. This CDR3 comprises 14 residues. The CDR3 region is CASSLEAGREKLFF. DNA of the CDR3: TGTGCCAGCAGTTTAGAGGCAGGCCGTGAAAAACTGTTTTTT.